A single sample gave rise to the 14 T cell receptor beta chains below, sequenced in a study of monozygotic twins with inflammatory bowel disease. One entry per CDR3 protein, without DNA, is what TCRdb gives after re-calling the 5' RACE reads. This listing includes some 200,000 distinct CDR3 sequences. The sequencing sample was made of blood. The receptors shown here come from a human donor with ulcerative colitis or Crohn's disease, or a healthy co-twin of an affected twin (not recorded which).

The CDR3: CSAGEGPRPGYTF. The genes are TRBV20-1 and TRBJ1-2. The CDR3 totals 13 residues. The germline V gene encodes CDR1 DFQATT and CDR2 SNEGSKA (reference sequence).

The rearrangement uses TRBV7-2 and TRBJ1-4; the TCRdb call, TRBD1, lacks DNA for checking. This CDR3 region has 16 residues. Germline V gives CDR1 SGHTA, CDR2 FQGNSA. The CDR3 region is CASSLVQRTGREKLFF.

This rearrangement joins TRBV12-3 or TRBV12-4 to TRBJ1-3. The CDR3 runs to 13 residues. CDR3 amino acids: CATGLSSGNTIYF.

The rearrangement links TRBV7-3 to TRBJ2-5; TCRdb calls TRBD2, which cannot be checked without DNA. This CDR3 is 15 amino acids long. The V gene's germline CDR1 is SGHTA and CDR2 FQGTGA. The CDR3 loop reads CASSLNGAERETQYF.

The chain couples TRBV7-2 to TRBJ1-5. The germline V gene has CDR1 SGHTA and CDR2 FQGNSA. CDR3 length equals 13 residues. This CDR3 reads CASKGFSNQPQHF. Together with reference TRBV7-2 and TRBJ1-5, the CDR3 gives the full variable domain: GAGVSQSPSNKVTEKGKDVELRCDPISGHTALYWYRQSLGQGLEFLIYFQGNSAPDKSGLPSDRFSAERTGGSVSTLTIQRTQQEDSAVYLCASKGFSNQPQHFGDGTRLSIL.

The genes are TRBV5-6 and TRBJ2-3; TCRdb selects TRBD2, and the lack of DNA leaves this call unchecked. Germline V gives CDR1 SGHDT, CDR2 YYEEEE. CDR3 length: 18 amino acids. CDR3 residues: CASSPGLAGGNIWDTQYF.

This sequence joins TRBV10-3 and TRBJ2-5; TCRdb calls TRBD1, which cannot be checked without DNA. CDR3 length equals 13 residues. CDR1 ENHRY and CDR2 SYGVKD come from the germline V gene. CDR3 sequence: CAISPTGEETQYF.

The genes are TRBV5-1 and TRBJ2-7; checking the TCRdb D call of TRBD1 is not possible without DNA. The CDR3 is 15 amino acids. The germline V gene encodes CDR1 SGHRS and CDR2 YFSETQ. CDR3: CASSLVHDSTYEQYF.

The chain is built from TRBV27 and TRBJ1-1. Germline lookup yields CDR1 MNHEY and CDR2 SMNVEV (reference sequence). The length of the CDR3 is 12 residues. The CDR3 loop reads CASKRLNTEAFF.

The chain couples TRBV5-1 to TRBJ2-1; absent DNA, TCRdb's TRBD1 call cannot be checked. Germline values: CDR1 SGHRS, CDR2 YFSETQ. CDR3 length: 13 residues. CDR3 sequence: CASSYTGAGEQFF. Drawing the rest from reference TRBV5-1 and TRBJ2-1, the complete variable domain is KAGVTQTPRYLIKTRGQQVTLSCSPISGHRSVSWYQQTPGQGLQFLFEYFSETQRNKGNFPGRFSGRQFSNSRSEMNVSTLELGDSALYLCASSYTGAGEQFFGPGTRLTVL.

The J gene is TRBJ1-5, the V gene TRBV7-9. Germline V CDR1 and CDR2: SEHNR, FQNEAQ (reference sequence). The CDR3 covers 17 residues. CDR3 residues: CASSPPPVRGRNQPQHF.

The chain has TRBV7-6 and TRBJ2-3. The germline gives CDR1 SGHVS, CDR2 FNYEAQ. CDR3 length equals 14 residues. The CDR3 is CASSLAYYADTQYF.

This chain links TRBV12-3 or TRBV12-4 with TRBJ1-2. The CDR3 totals 14 residues. The CDR3 sequence is CASSLDRRHYGYTF.

CDR3: CASSERTGATSTDTQYF. V usage is TRBV9 and J usage is TRBJ2-3; there is no DNA to check the TCRdb D call of TRBD1. Germline CDR1 reads SGDLS; CDR2 reads YYNGEE. The length of the CDR3 is 17 residues.